This T cell receptor (beta chain) was documented in a study of PD-1 blockade in classical Hodgkin lymphoma. Documented time point: cycle 4 day 1 (C4D1), after 6 weeks of nivolumab. After autologous stem cell transplantation all patients relapsed, and prior brentuximab vedotin exposure differed between cohorts. CDR1 is MNHEY and CDR2 is SVGAGI in the germline V gene. CDR3 length: 15 amino acids. V was cut by 2 bases and J by 4 bases, with 15 bases left in between. Produced via immunoSEQ multiplex PCR; TCRdb's table is partial and in-frame only. The top ten hold about 3.9% of the sample, which has 25,000 to 35,000 clones, around 68% seen once. This clone was counted only a few times.

The chain combines TRBV6-5 with TRBJ2-7, with a weak D call TRBD1 (6 bases). The sample here was peripheral blood mononuclear cells (PBMCs), taken before the fourth cycle of nivolumab. The sequence was collected from a human donor with classical Hodgkin lymphoma. The CDR3 region has the DNA TGTGCCAGCAGTTACGGCGGACAGCTACTATACGAGCAGTACTTC. Amino acid sequence: CASSYGGQLLYEQYF.